Below, 5 T cell receptor beta chains from the same sample are listed, as sequenced in a study of T cell responses to AZD1222 COVID-19 vaccine (dated by TCRdb to the early 2020s). Receptors were amplified or captured by the immunoSEQ multiplex PCR assay. TCRdb re-hosts the immuneACCESS table, in-frame sequences only. Its copies lack some clones; in the studies checked, an unresolved V gene accounts for under half of them, and the cause for the rest is not known. The sample includes some 150,000 clones, with roughly nine tenths observed a single time. The ten most abundant clones make up approximately 6.6% of the sample. According to the study, the label for this sample's time point signals: sample from adult after SARS-CoV-2 infection, after symptom onset. The material sequenced was peripheral blood, taken after recovery from COVID-19. The receptors stem from an adult who had recovered from COVID-19.

There are a few counts of this clone. This chain connects TRBV7-3 to TRBJ1-2, with 8 nucleotides matching TRBD1. The CDR3 has 17 amino acids. V dropped 4 bases and J dropped 0; count of bases not matched to a gene: 10. Looked up from germline, CDR1 is SGHTA and CDR2 is FQGTGA. CDR3 nucleotides: TGTGCCAGCAGCTCATACCGACAGGGGCCTGCTAACTATGGCTACACCTTC. Its protein is CASSSYRQGPANYGYTF.

The J gene is TRBJ2-5, the V gene TRBV19, with 9 positions matching TRBD1. CDR3 size: 17 residues. Germline values: CDR1 LNHDA, CDR2 SQIVND (reference sequence). With 6 bases clipped from V and 5 bases from J, the junction kept 16 bases outside the gene matches. For the CDR3, the DNA is TGTGCCAGTAGCCGTGGGGCGACAGGGGGAAGTAGGGAGACCCAGTACTTC. It yields the protein CASSRGATGGSRETQYF.

The V call is TRBV6-2 or TRBV6-3, the J call TRBJ2-2, with a tentative D call TRBD1 (6 bases). V gave up 2 bases and J gave up 3 bases, with 13 bases separating them. Per the germline V gene, CDR1 is MNHEY and CDR2 is SVGEGT. CDR3 size: 16 residues. CDR3 sequence: CASSYTSGHYTGELFF. CDR3 in DNA: TGTGCCAGCAGTTACACCTCGGGACACTACACCGGGGAGCTGTTTTTT.

The V and J genes are TRBV4-1 and TRBJ2-7; TRBD1 matches 7 bases. Unmatched junction bases numbered 10, after V lost 0 bases and J lost 2 bases. There are 17 residues in the CDR3. Germline V gene lookup returns CDR1 MGHRA and CDR2 YSYEKL. As DNA, the CDR3 is TGCGCCAGCAGCCAAGAGGGAGCTTGGACAGGAACCTACGAGCAGTACTTC. Protein sequence: CASSQEGAWTGTYEQYF.

The gene calls are TRBV5-4 and TRBJ2-5; unclear D gene. V was shortened by 1 base and J by 2 bases, with 3 bases between the two germline ends. The CDR3 has 12 residues. Germline V gives CDR1 SGHNT, CDR2 YYREEE (reference sequence). CDR3 residues: CASSLPQETQYF. DNA for the CDR3: TGTGCCAGCAGCTTGCCGCAAGAGACCCAGTACTTC. The full variable domain, with the rest looked up from reference TRBV5-4 and TRBJ2-5, is ETGVTQSPTHLIKTRGQQVTLRCSSQSGHNTVSWYQQALGQGPQFIFQYYREEENGRGNFPPRFSGLQFPNYSSELNVNALELDDSALYLCASSLPQETQYFGPGTRLLVL.